A single sample is the source of the 22 T cell receptor beta chains below, sequenced in a study of T-cell memory formation after mild COVID-19. From the 5' RACE reads, TCRdb called clonotypes with MiXCR, one entry per CDR3 protein. The sample records some 160,000 distinct CDR3 sequences, about 28% being singletons. Sequences were obtained from PBMCs or a T cell subset sorted from them (not recorded which). The receptors shown here come from an adult woman who had mild COVID-19 (a few samples of this study predate the infection). Cell type and time point are not known.

The rearrangement links TRBV5-1 to TRBJ2-7; TRBD1 aligns across 8 bases. The V gene's germline CDR1 is SGHRS and CDR2 YFSETQ. The CDR3 covers 14 residues. V was clipped by 5 bases and J by 5 bases; unmatched bases: 9. The CDR3 coding sequence is TGCGCCAGCAGGACCGGGACAGGACCCCACGAGCAGTACTTC. Protein sequence: CASRTGTGPHEQYF.

V gene TRBV7-2 combines with J gene TRBJ1-5; D not resolved. Trimming took 5 bases from V and 0 from J, leaving 11 bases between them. The CDR3 sequence is 15 residues long. The V gene's germline CDR1 is SGHTA and CDR2 FQGNSA. The CDR3 protein is CASSNGVNSNQPQHF. The CDR3 DNA sequence: TGTGCCAGCAGCAACGGGGTAAATAGCAATCAGCCCCAGCATTTT.

The chain employs TRBV11-2 and TRBJ2-1; possibly TRBD1 or TRBD2 for D (5 bases each). CDR1 and CDR2 from the germline V gene are SGHAT and FQNNGV. Deletions cut 4 bases from V and 9 bases from J, with 22 bases between. The CDR3 contains 16 residues. The DNA of the CDR3 is TGTGCCAGCAGCTACGACCCGGGACCCCGCAGCGGTGAGCAGTTCTTC. It encodes CASSYDPGPRSGEQFF.

This clonotype appeared a few times. The gene calls are TRBV7-9 and TRBJ2-5; a weak D match, TRBD2 (6 bases). The CDR3 runs 12 residues. V was cut by 8 bases and J by 5 bases, with 12 bases left in between. Germline lookup yields CDR1 SEHNR and CDR2 FQNEAQ (reference sequence). The CDR3 is CASGRAGETQYF. CDR3 DNA: TGTGCCAGCGGCCGGGCGGGGGAGACCCAGTACTTC. The variable domain in full, completed from reference TRBV7-9 and TRBJ2-5, reads DTGVSQNPRHKITKRGQNVTFRCDPISEHNRLYWYRQTLGQGPEFLTYFQNEAQLEKSRLLSDRFSAERPKGSFSTLEIQRTEQGDSAMYLCASGRAGETQYFGPGTRLLVL.

The V call is TRBV20-1, the J call TRBJ1-5; D unclear. The germline V and J ends were trimmed by 5 bases and 0 bases, with 17 bases remaining between them. CDR3 length equals 16 residues. CDR1 is DFQATT and CDR2 is SNEGSKA in the germline V gene (reference sequence). The CDR3 loop is CSAPKRGADSNQPQHF. The CDR3 DNA is TGCAGTGCTCCCAAGCGGGGAGCCGATAGCAATCAGCCCCAGCATTTT.

This clonotype was seen a few times. This chain connects TRBV2 to TRBJ2-2, with a weak D call TRBD2 (5 bases). CDR1 and CDR2 (germline): SNHLY, FYNNEI. Trimming cost V 6 bases and J 1 base, with 12 bases left between them. The CDR3 loop spans 15 amino acids. The CDR3 sequence: CASRATRGNTGELFF. DNA for the CDR3: TGTGCCAGCAGGGCGACCCGGGGGAACACCGGGGAGCTGTTTTTT.

CDR3 amino acids: CASTPQGMNTEAFF. Written as DNA, the CDR3 is TGTGCCAGCACCCCACAGGGGATGAACACTGAAGCTTTCTTT. The V gene is TRBV7-9, the J gene TRBJ1-1, with 7 bases that match TRBD1. This CDR3 region has 14 residues. Trimming removed 7 bases from V and 0 bases from J; junction bases left unmatched: 5. Germline loops: CDR1 SEHNR, CDR2 FQNEAQ (reference sequence).

The chain carries TRBV24-1 and TRBJ2-5, with TRBD1 matching 7 bases. This CDR3 region has 15 residues. V dropped 5 bases and J dropped 2; count of bases not matched to a gene: 7. Germline loops: CDR1 KGHDR, CDR2 SFDVKD. Here the CDR3 reads CATSAHSGGQETQYF. In nucleotides, the CDR3 is TGTGCCACCAGTGCTCACTCAGGGGGACAAGAGACCCAGTACTTC.

The gene calls are TRBV5-1 and TRBJ2-5; D might be TRBD2 (5 bases). Germline-derived CDR1 and CDR2 are SGHRS and YFSETQ. The CDR3 consists of 13 residues. Between the trimmed V and J ends, which lost 6 bases and 2 bases, there was a span of 11 bases. The DNA of the CDR3 is TGCGCCAGCACCGGACTTCCTCAAGAGACCCAGTACTTC. It translates to CASTGLPQETQYF.

The J gene is TRBJ1-1, the V gene TRBV29-1; no definite D call. CDR3 length: 16 residues. Between the trimmed V and J ends, which lost 1 base and 0 bases, there was a span of 15 bases. The germline gives CDR1 SQVTM, CDR2 ANQGSEA. CDR3 bases: TGCAGCGTTGAAGGTGGACCTTTCCTTATGAACACTGAAGCTTTCTTT. This codes for CSVEGGPFLMNTEAFF.

The chain carries TRBV20-1 and TRBJ1-5, with 8 bases matching TRBD1. J was trimmed by 6 bases and V by 1 base; bases with no gene match: 2. Germline V gives CDR1 DFQATT, CDR2 SNEGSKA (reference sequence). This CDR3 spans 13 amino acids. In DNA form, the CDR3 reads TGCAGTGCTAGAGGACAGGGGAGTCAGCCCCAGCATTTT. This translates into CSARGQGSQPQHF.

This chain joins TRBV30 and TRBJ2-7; D might be TRBD2 (6 bases). The germline V gene has CDR1 GTSNPN and CDR2 SVGIG (reference sequence). CDR3 length: 14 residues. The V end was cut by 3 bases, the J end by 6 bases, with 18 bases between. The CDR3 sequence: CAWSADYLAFEQYF. The CDR3 DNA is TGTGCCTGGAGCGCGGACTATTTGGCATTCGAGCAGTACTTC.

This clonotype appeared a few times. The J gene is TRBJ2-3, the V gene TRBV24-1; TRBD2 agrees at 16 bases. CDR3 size: 17 residues. The ends lost 3 bases at V and 6 bases at J; junction bases unmatched: 5. Germline V lookup: CDR1 KGHDR, CDR2 SFDVKD. As DNA, the CDR3 is TGTGCCACCAGTGATCCGGGACTAGCGGGAGGGGCGGATACGCAGTATTTT. It translates to CATSDPGLAGGADTQYF.

The chain has TRBV9 and TRBJ1-1; D gene unclear. This CDR3 spans 13 amino acids. The germline V gene has CDR1 SGDLS and CDR2 YYNGEE. Trimming pared 2 bases from V and 1 base from J, leaving 6 bases between. CDR3 sequence reads: CASSVGTNTEAFF. The CDR3 region has the DNA TGTGCCAGCAGCGTTGGCACGAACACTGAAGCTTTCTTT.

The chain has TRBV7-8 and TRBJ2-3; 7 positions match TRBD2. The J segment lost 0 bases and the V segment lost 1 base, leaving 1 base of the junction unmatched. The CDR3 runs 15 residues. In germline, CDR1 is SGHVS, CDR2 FQNEAQ. The CDR3: CASSLERDSTDTQYF. CDR3 in DNA: TGTGCCAGCAGCTTAGAGCGGGATAGCACAGATACGCAGTATTTT.

The chain carries TRBV6-5 and TRBJ2-3, with unresolved D. This CDR3 contains 16 residues. The germline V gene has CDR1 MNHEY and CDR2 SVGAGI. Trimming stripped 4 bases from V and 1 base from J, with 15 bases between. DNA for the CDR3: TGTGCCAGCAGTTTTCGACCCTCATGGGGCACAGATACGCAGTATTTT. Translating gives CASSFRPSWGTDTQYF.

This clonotype showed up just a few times. The chain recombines TRBV3-1 with TRBJ1-1; D gene uncertain. This CDR3 contains 16 residues. Deletions cut 3 bases from V and 1 base from J, with 15 bases between. Germline CDR1 reads LGHDT; CDR2 reads YNNKEL (reference sequence). The CDR3 protein is CASSHSLGKGNTEAFF. CDR3 nucleotide sequence: TGTGCCAGCAGCCACTCCTTGGGCAAGGGGAACACTGAAGCTTTCTTT.

The V gene is TRBV24-1, the J gene TRBJ2-3; a possible D gene is TRBD1 (6 bases). Germline CDR1 KGHDR, CDR2 SFDVKD. This CDR3 has 14 residues. V was pared by 4 bases and J by 0 bases, with 7 bases between. CDR3 protein: CATSDGQSTDTQYF. The CDR3 bases are TGTGCCACCAGTGACGGACAGAGCACAGATACGCAGTATTTT.

The chain recombines TRBV4-2 with TRBJ2-7; TRBD2 matches at 12 bases. With 5 bases clipped from V and 5 bases from J, the junction kept 4 bases outside the gene matches. The CDR3 is 14 residues long. Germline CDR1 LGHNA, CDR2 YNFKEQ. The chain's CDR3 is CASSGGLAGHEQYF. CDR3 DNA sequence: TGTGCCAGCAGCGGTGGACTAGCGGGACACGAGCAGTACTTC.

Only a few counts were recorded for this clonotype. This chain joins TRBV12-3 or TRBV12-4 and TRBJ1-3; possible D gene TRBD1, 6 bases. The CDR3 spans 14 residues. V lost 5 bases, J lost 0 bases, and 8 bases lay in between. The CDR3 reads CASSRRGSGNTIYF. For the CDR3, the DNA is TGTGCCAGCAGTCGCAGGGGCTCTGGAAACACCATATATTTT.

This clonotype was seen only a few times. The chain employs TRBV23-1 and TRBJ2-5, with D possibly matching TRBD1 (5 bases). TRBV23-1 is an ORF, and what it does is uncertain. CDR3 length: 13 residues. With 5 bases removed from V and 5 bases from J, the gap between germline ends came to 12 bases. The CDR3 nucleotides read TGCGCCAGCAGTTGCAGGGCTTCGGAGACCCAGTACTTC. It specifies CASSCRASETQYF.

The gene calls are TRBV30 and TRBJ2-7; D remains unclear. CDR1 GTSNPN and CDR2 SVGIG come from the germline V gene (reference sequence). Trimming left V 2 bases short and J 2 bases short, with 13 bases between. There are 14 residues in the CDR3. DNA for the CDR3: TGTGCCTGGAGTCCAGGCAGGCGAACCTACGAGCAGTACTTC. The encoded protein is CAWSPGRRTYEQYF. The full variable domain, with the rest looked up from reference TRBV30 and TRBJ2-7, is SQTIHQWPATLVQPVGSPLSLECTVEGTSNPNLYWYRQAAGRGLQLLFYSVGIGQISSEVPQNLSASRPQDRQFILSSKKLLLSDSGFYLCAWSPGRRTYEQYFGPGTRLTVT.